The 21 T cell receptor beta chains reported below all come from one sample, sequenced in a study of T-cell reconstitution after alpha-beta-depleted transplantation in children. A library of TCRbeta sequences, prepared with unique molecular identifiers, was generated. MiXCR was run by TCRdb on the PCR reads, yielding one entry per CDR3 protein. The data show over 85,000 distinct CDR3 sequences, 7.5% to 9% seen once. The sample in question was PBMCs, obtained before TCRalphabeta/CD19-depleted stem cell transplant. These receptor sequences come from a boy younger than 10 with acute lymphoblastic leukemia, due to receive a stem cell transplant.

At least ten counts were recorded for this clonotype. The CDR3 is CASSPGRGYSMDTEAFF. In DNA form, the CDR3 reads TGTGCCAGCAGCCCCGGGAGGGGCTACAGCATGGACACTGAAGCTTTCTTT. The rearrangement joins TRBV7-6 to TRBJ1-1, with a weak D call TRBD1 (5 bases). The V gene's germline CDR1 is SGHVS and CDR2 FNYEAQ. The CDR3 loop spans 17 amino acids. Trimming removed 5 bases at V and 3 bases at J, with 22 bases between.

The V gene is TRBV7-9, the J gene TRBJ1-4; D is unresolved. Germline loops: CDR1 SEHNR, CDR2 FQNEAQ (reference sequence). Trimming took 1 base from V and 3 from J, leaving 3 bases between them. The CDR3 is 13 residues long. CDR3 region: CASSLGPNEKLFF. The CDR3 nucleotides read TGTGCCAGCAGCTTAGGGCCTAATGAAAAACTGTTTTTT.

In its sample, this clonotype was seen a few times. The chain uses TRBV20-1 and TRBJ2-5; TRBD1 matches at 7 bases. The CDR3 contains 12 residues. Looked up from germline, CDR1 is DFQATT and CDR2 is SNEGSKA (reference sequence). The V and J ends lost 6 bases and 9 bases, in that order; junction bases with no gene match: 10. The CDR3 sequence: CSATDRSAPQYF. The CDR3 DNA reads TGCAGTGCCACGGACAGGAGCGCCCCCCAGTACTTC.

This clonotype was detected many times. The chain has TRBV7-6 and TRBJ2-1; tentative D call: TRBD2 (5 bases). The germline V gene encodes CDR1 SGHVS and CDR2 FNYEAQ. V gave up 2 bases and J gave up 5 bases, with 10 bases separating them. The CDR3 sequence is 14 residues long. The CDR3 DNA reads TGTGCCAGCAGCTTAAATAAGGGAGACAATGAGCAGTTCTTC. Translated: CASSLNKGDNEQFF.

This clonotype was observed at least ten times. V usage is TRBV7-2 and J usage is TRBJ1-1, with D possibly being TRBD1 (6 bases). V lost 5 bases and J 0 bases, leaving 13 bases between the germline ends. This CDR3 contains 15 residues. Looked up from germline, CDR1 is SGHTA and CDR2 is FQGNSA. CDR3 coding DNA: TGTGCCAGCAGCGTAGACAGGCTGATGAACACTGAAGCTTTCTTT. Translation gives CASSVDRLMNTEAFF.

This clonotype was seen only a few times. The chain carries TRBV7-9 and TRBJ1-5; a weak D match, TRBD1 (5 bases). CDR1 and CDR2 (germline): SEHNR, FQNEAQ (reference sequence). The CDR3 is 15 amino acids. The V gene lost 5 bases and the J gene lost 4 bases, with 15 bases spanning the gap. CDR3 protein: CASSPGTQENQPQHF. In nucleotides, the CDR3 is TGTGCCAGCAGCCCCGGGACCCAGGAGAATCAGCCCCAGCATTTT.

The chain recombines TRBV20-1 with TRBJ2-1; D may match TRBD1 or TRBD2 (5 bases each). The CDR3 is made up of 14 amino acids. Per the germline V gene, CDR1 is DFQATT and CDR2 is SNEGSKA (reference sequence). Trimming removed 6 bases at V and 3 bases at J, with 15 bases between. CDR3 region: CSASNLGRYNEQFF. The CDR3 bases are TGCAGTGCCTCCAATTTGGGACGCTACAATGAGCAGTTCTTC.

A few counts support this clonotype. This could be a read error, since a much larger clone is one nucleotide away. CDR3 in amino acids: CASSLSRGANVLTF. Here the CDR3 DNA reads TGCGCCAGCAGCTTATCGAGGGGGGCCAACGTCCTGACTTTC. The chain links TRBV5-1 to TRBJ2-6; D uncertain. This CDR3 comprises 14 residues. CDR1 SGHRS and CDR2 YFSETQ come from the germline V gene. Trimming removed 2 bases at V and 4 bases at J, with 7 bases between.

The chain joins TRBV20-1 to TRBJ2-3; D gene unclear. The CDR3 runs 12 residues. V lost 5 bases and J lost 3, with 9 bases in between. CDR1 DFQATT and CDR2 SNEGSKA come from the germline V gene (reference sequence). CDR3: CSAPWITDTQYF. CDR3 coding DNA: TGCAGTGCTCCCTGGATTACAGATACGCAGTATTTT.

The V gene is TRBV20-1, the J gene TRBJ2-7; 8 bases are a match to TRBD2. J gave up 6 bases and V 4 bases, and 14 bases lay outside the gene matches. CDR1 and CDR2 (germline): DFQATT, SNEGSKA (reference sequence). The CDR3 covers 15 residues. The CDR3 here is CSATARGGQWGEQYF. The CDR3 bases are TGCAGTGCTACCGCTCGGGGGGGTCAATGGGGCGAGCAGTACTTC.

The chain joins TRBV6-1 to TRBJ2-6, with D perhaps being TRBD1 or TRBD2 (6 bases each). The CDR3 is 15 residues long. V dropped 7 bases and J dropped 3 bases, with 13 bases sitting between them. Germline assignment: CDR1 MNHNS and CDR2 SASEGT. CDR3 in amino acids: CASKRGGLGANVLTF. In nucleotides, the CDR3 is TGTGCCAGCAAAAGAGGGGGGCTTGGGGCCAACGTCCTGACTTTC.

This clonotype showed up many times. The chain uses TRBV29-1 and TRBJ1-3; D gene ambiguous. Germline V CDR1 and CDR2: SQVTM, ANQGSEA. V was pared by 4 bases and J by 0 bases, with 16 bases between. CDR3 size: 16 residues. CDR3 amino acids: CSVAPRAGSSGNTIYF. As DNA, the CDR3 is TGCAGCGTTGCCCCCCGCGCCGGGAGCTCTGGAAACACCATATATTTT. Based on the CDR3 plus reference TRBV29-1 and TRBJ1-3, the full variable domain is SAVISQKPSRDICQRGTSLTIQCQVDSQVTMMFWYRQQPGQSLTLIATANQGSEATYESGFVIDKFPISRPNLTFSTLTVSNMSPEDSSIYLCSVAPRAGSSGNTIYFGEGSWLTVV.

This clonotype has a count of ten or more. The rearrangement links TRBV20-1 to TRBJ2-5; 11 nucleotides line up with TRBD2. Germline CDR1 is DFQATT and CDR2 is SNEGSKA (reference sequence). J was trimmed by 1 base and V by 5 bases; bases with no gene match: 9. CDR3 size: 16 residues. This chain's CDR3 is CSAAGTSGGLQETQYF. DNA for the CDR3: TGCAGTGCTGCGGGAACTAGCGGGGGACTCCAAGAGACCCAGTACTTC.

This clonotype was counted only a few times. The chain has TRBV19 and TRBJ1-2; D ambiguous. V gave up 3 bases and J gave up 5 bases, with 13 bases separating them. The CDR3 loop spans 14 amino acids. The germline V gene has CDR1 LNHDA and CDR2 SQIVND (reference sequence). The CDR3 DNA is TGTGCCAGTAGTATGGGCAGGAGTTCGTATGGCTACACCTTC. As protein: CASSMGRSSYGYTF.

This clonotype was observed many times. The CDR3 spells CASSWSYQPQHF. CDR3 nucleotides: TGTGCCAGCAGTTGGAGTTACCAGCCCCAGCATTTT. The rearrangement uses TRBV12-3 or TRBV12-4 and TRBJ1-5; D remains unclear. The CDR3 length is 12 residues. The germline V and J ends were trimmed by 4 bases and 7 bases, with 8 bases remaining between them.

This clonotype turned up a few times. This sequence joins TRBV7-2 and TRBJ2-3, with a possible D match to TRBD2 (5 bases). V dropped 2 bases and J dropped 4 bases, with 10 bases sitting between them. Germline V CDR1 and CDR2: SGHTA, FQGNSA. The CDR3 sequence is 14 residues long. The CDR3 coding sequence is TGTGCCAGCAGCTTATCGGGGTTCCCAGATACGCAGTATTTT. This codes for CASSLSGFPDTQYF. The full variable domain, its missing parts supplied by reference TRBV7-2 and TRBJ2-3, is GAGVSQSPSNKVTEKGKDVELRCDPISGHTALYWYRQSLGQGLEFLIYFQGNSAPDKSGLPSDRFSAERTGGSVSTLTIQRTQQEDSAVYLCASSLSGFPDTQYFGPGTRLTVL.

The chain uses TRBV20-1 and TRBJ2-7, with a tentative D call TRBD2 (7 bases). The germline V gene has CDR1 DFQATT and CDR2 SNEGSKA (reference sequence). V lost 6 bases and J 5 bases, leaving 20 bases between the germline ends. The CDR3 loop spans 14 amino acids. In DNA, the CDR3 is TGCAGTGCGAACCCCGGACAGCGGGGCGACGAGCAGTACTTC. Amino acids: CSANPGQRGDEQYF.

This clonotype showed up just a few times. J is TRBJ1-2 and V is TRBV20-1, with D unresolved. This CDR3 has 12 residues. CDR1 is DFQATT and CDR2 is SNEGSKA in the germline V gene (reference sequence). V lost 0 bases to trimming and J lost 8 bases, with 10 bases between them. CDR3 sequence (DNA): TGCAGTGCTAGAGATGGGAGGGTCGGCTACACCTTC. Translation gives CSARDGRVGYTF.

This clonotype was seen ten or more times. This chain joins TRBV12-3 or TRBV12-4 and TRBJ2-2; D is perhaps TRBD2 (7 bases). The V end was cut by 8 bases, the J end by 5 bases, with 18 bases between. The CDR3 contains 15 residues. CDR3 protein: CASAKRGAETGELFF. The CDR3 DNA reads TGTGCCAGCGCCAAACGGGGGGCCGAGACCGGGGAGCTGTTTTTT.

The V gene is TRBV5-1, the J gene TRBJ1-2; D is undetermined. CDR3 length: 14 residues. Germline-derived CDR1 and CDR2 are SGHRS and YFSETQ. The V end was cut by 0 bases, the J end by 4 bases, with 10 bases between. The CDR3 region is CASSLDPGGYGYTF. The CDR3 DNA sequence: TGCGCCAGCAGCTTGGATCCGGGCGGCTATGGCTACACCTTC.

This clonotype occurred a few times. The J gene is TRBJ2-5, the V gene TRBV9; TRBD2 matches at 10 bases. The germline CDR1 and CDR2 sequences are SGDLS and YYNGEE. V shed 0 bases, J shed 1 base, and the junction held 3 bases outside the gene matches. CDR3 length: 16 residues. Here the CDR3 DNA reads TGTGCCAGCAGCGTAGCCCTAGCGGGGGCCCAAGAGACCCAGTACTTC. Its protein is CASSVALAGAQETQYF.